This TCR beta chain was sequenced for a study of cytomegalovirus exposure and HLA in healthy donors (dated by TCRdb to about 2017). For the study in its entirety: An earlier analysis of some 500 of the donors reported about 250 Gb of sequence data and roughly 110 million unique TCR beta sequences from about 200 million T cells. Across around 400 genotyped donors of the cohort, an average of about 220,000 unique TCR beta nucleotide sequences per donor were sequenced, and approximately 19% of those sequences were non-productive. A separate validation cohort of roughly 110 different subjects was used in addition to the roughly 720-subject first cohort. The study profiled the T cell repertoires of hundreds of subjects by immunosequencing and related them to cytomegalovirus serostatus. An early release that covered fewer than 800 HLA-typed donors contained about 300 gigabases of sequencing data and about 93 million unique TCR sequences. HLA typing covered class I and class II loci at four-digit resolution. A handful of DR-DQ haplotypes were treated as single units for association and clustering because of strong linkage in the cohort. Rather than drawing on any new phenotypic data, the later analysis identified candidate immune exposures from TCR beta sequences and the way those sequences occurred across donors. All discovery cohort repertoires had been generated on a single sequencing platform. The study aimed to test whether signatures of past pathogen exposure could be identified by cataloging public T cell receptors. The study combined high-throughput TCR immunosequencing, statistical association of individual TCRs with disease status, and machine learning to predict cytomegalovirus infection status. Of the approximately 400 genotyped donors, 65% to 90% fell in the genetic ancestry cluster associated with self-reported Caucasian donors. Alongside the repertoire data, information on donor age, sex, ethnicity and CMV serostatus was compiled. An earlier analysis of 500 to 650 of the donors applied high-throughput TCR beta sequencing to assess whether each TCR beta V gene segment acted as functional or pseudogenic. A later analysis re-analyzed previously published TCR beta repertoires from 666 donors and added high-resolution HLA genotyping to study TCR occurrence patterns. Typing coverage differed by locus: A, B, C, DRB1 and DQB1 were typed in roughly 620-630 donors, DQA1 in 500 to 550, DPA1 in 600 to 610, and DPB1 in around 490. A later genetic analysis used genome-wide SNP genotypes for about 60% of the roughly 670 donors, treating that subset as a discovery cohort. Summary of the overall study and its limitations: Because HLA typing was unavailable for some donors at each locus, only the typed subset was used in association tests. Only TCR beta chains were sequenced in this cohort, and the absence of alpha or paired-chain data limited detectable features. A later analysis found that HLA-associated TCR beta chains were more clonally expanded and had lower generation probabilities than equally common non-associated chains. In a later genetic analysis, a missense DCLRE1C variant was associated with V-gene and J-gene trimming of TCR beta chains, and the association was replicated in an independent cohort. At a false discovery rate of 0.05, a later analysis linked around 17,000 TCR beta sequences to specific HLA alleles. A later analysis found that most CMV-associated TCR beta chains appeared HLA-restricted, with HLA associations seemingly driven largely by CMV exposure. Because counts were too low, more than 15 rarely observed V segments, including chromosome 9 orphons, were excluded from the earlier analysis of 587 of the donors. Broadly in line with IMGT annotations, most TCR beta V segments showed up in productive rearrangements about 90% or about 30% of the time in an earlier analysis of 587 of the donors. In both the original and validation cohorts, the classifier was reported to diagnose cytomegalovirus status with high specificity and sensitivity. According to a later analysis, parvovirus B19, influenza, CMV and Epstein-Barr virus appeared linked to several top co-occurrence clusters. The only immune exposure information available for the cohort was CMV serostatus. Linkage disequilibrium might explain the correlated functional status among segregating V segments, but an unknown experimental factor could not be ruled out. Assigning TCR associations to individual alleles was difficult when HLA alleles, especially DR and DQ, strongly co-occurred. In a later genetic analysis, fewer N-insertions in productive TCRs were reported among donors in an Asian-associated ancestry cluster than the approximately 670-donor mean. Because the 87-base-pair reads could not distinguish some IMGT-functional V segments, including TRBV6-2 and TRBV6-3, those segments were excluded. A few of the identified cytomegalovirus-associated TCR beta chains were confirmed in vitro to be specific for cytomegalovirus antigens. Across donors, most TCR sequences were observed very rarely, whereas some public TCRs were present in many individuals. The sequencing pipeline was judged likely to have produced a cluster of highly shared sequence variants as a technical artifact. A further reported finding was that TCR beta sequences accurately predicted the HLA-A and HLA-B alleles for most subjects in the first cohort. A total of 150 to 200 TCR beta chains were listed by the study as associated with cytomegalovirus. Presence/absence analyses assumed roughly uniform sequencing depth across donors, an assumption that may not hold. In a later analysis, the rate of TCR association differed among HLA loci, with DRB1 alleles having the most associated TCRs and HLA-C alleles having the fewest. According to the authors, the approach could potentially be generalized to other disease states and immunological phenotypes.

The library was prepared using the immunoSEQ multiplex PCR assay. The multiplex PCR relied on a mix of 60 forward primers for TCR Vbeta segments and 13 reverse primers for TCR Jbeta segments. Amplification of the CDR3 region of rearranged TCR beta genes was performed with a multiplex PCR assay on genomic DNA. Amplified TCR beta libraries were sequenced as 87-base-pair reads on the Illumina HiSeq System. The authors processed their data as follows. Across the 500 to 850 repertoires, a later analysis counted tens of millions of unique TCR beta chains, roughly 11 million of which were shared by at least two donors. Raw reads were error-corrected and collapsed into unique sequences with a nearest-neighbor algorithm that merged closely related sequences to remove PCR and sequencing errors. To assign V, D and J gene segments, CDR3 sequences were aligned to IMGT reference sequences. For a sequence to be retained, a match of at least six nucleotides was required to both a V gene segment and a J gene segment. A rearrangement was called productive if the CDR3 had no stop codons and remained in frame with V and J, and every other rearrangement was called non-productive. CDR3 was defined according to IMGT convention as the region running from the second conserved V-encoded cysteine to the conserved J-encoded phenylalanine. Sequences without an unambiguous match to a single V gene segment were excluded from the earlier analysis of approximately 600 of the donors. An earlier analysis of around 600 of the donors classified V segments as functional when productive rearrangements were above 56.7% and as segregating when the standard deviation between donors was above 5%. A statistical classification framework was developed to diagnose cytomegalovirus status using the catalog of TCR beta chain sequences. In a later analysis, TCR nucleotide sequences were compared against IMGT/GENE-DB human TR gene sequences so that V and J genes could be assigned. In a later analysis, CDR3 sequences and most-parsimonious VDJ recombination scenarios were assigned using the TCRdist pipeline. A later analysis defined each TCR beta chain by its CDR3 amino acid sequence plus V-gene family, and excluded reads lacking a unique V-gene family. In a later analysis, 550 to 650 highly shared, low-generation-probability nucleotide sequences were removed to address suspected cross-contamination and a sequencing artifact. In a later analysis, a clonal expansion index for each public chain was calculated from normalized within-repertoire ranks of inferred template counts. Generation probabilities in a later analysis came from a VDJ recombination model fitted to out-of-frame rearrangements, and those results were checked against IGoR. A later analysis scored TCR-TCR, TCR-HLA and TCR-CMV co-occurrence with hypergeometric tests, applying a repertoire-size bias correction to TCR pairs. To estimate false discovery rates, a later analysis permuted the HLA or CMV assignments 20 times. In a later analysis, co-occurring TCRs were grouped using DBSCAN, with TCRdist sequence similarity added in when clustering inside HLA-allele-positive subsets. Repertoires with fewer than 30,000 or more than 120,000 public chains were left out of co-occurrence clustering, as were roughly five repertoires with anomalous nucleotide sharing. Entries here come from immuneACCESS through TCRdb and include only in-frame sequences with V and J called. Some clones fail to appear in such tables; in the studies checked, an unresolved V gene covers under half of the shortfall, and the cause of the remainder is unknown. The DNA was the basis for D and trimming; V, J and clone size are from that table. The sample includes about 110,000 clones, with roughly 71% observed a single time. Clones ranked in the top ten supply 8% to 10% of the sample.

As regards this clone: The clone's antigen remains unknown. The sample holds no much larger clone one base away, and base qualities are not on file.

In total, more than 500 healthy bone marrow donors made up the cohort. At the time of sampling, every cohort member was nominally healthy, though immune exposures that went unrecorded were likely present. The donor was CMV seropositive and was included in the group of 270 or so seropositive cohort members. A peripheral blood sample was collected from each donor, and TCR beta sequencing was performed on peripheral blood mononuclear cells. The Qiagen DNeasy Blood Extraction Kit was used to extract genomic DNA from the blood cell samples. CDR1 and CDR2 (SGHNT, YENEEA) derive from the germline V gene. V drops 3 bases and J drops 0 bases, leaving 14 bases in between. The CDR3 holds 17 amino acids from the cysteine to the phenylalanine. The DNA shown is the 51-base CDR3, in frame from base 1.

The sequence came from a man in his late teens or twenties in good health and CMV-seropositive. The specimen sequenced was PBMCs. The V gene is TRBV11-3 and the J gene is TRBJ2-2; TRBD2 could be the D gene, as 5 bases match. The CDR3 is CASSFRERGSNTGELFF. The DNA reads as follows: TGTGCCAGCAGCTTTCGGGAACGGGGATCGAACACCGGGGAGCTGTTTTTT.